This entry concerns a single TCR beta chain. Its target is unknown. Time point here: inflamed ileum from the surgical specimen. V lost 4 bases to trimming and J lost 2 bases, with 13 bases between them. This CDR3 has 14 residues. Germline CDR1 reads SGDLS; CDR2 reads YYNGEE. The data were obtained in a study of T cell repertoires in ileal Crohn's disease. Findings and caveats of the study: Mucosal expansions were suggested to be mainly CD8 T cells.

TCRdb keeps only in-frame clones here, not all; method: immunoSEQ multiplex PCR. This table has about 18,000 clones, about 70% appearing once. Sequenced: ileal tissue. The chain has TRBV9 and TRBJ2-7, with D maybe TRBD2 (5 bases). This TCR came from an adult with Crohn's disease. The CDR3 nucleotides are TGTGCCAGCAGCCCCCACGGGGAACCCTACGAGCAGTACTTC. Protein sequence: CASSPHGEPYEQYF.